The 16 T cell receptor beta chains below were found in one sample sequenced in a study of T cells after yellow fever vaccination. One entry per CDR3 protein, called by TCRdb with MiXCR from the 5' RACE reads. The sample contains 300,000 to 400,000 distinct CDR3 sequences, 7% to 9% of which appear only once. The material sequenced was PBMCs, taken 45 days after the first yellow fever vaccination. The receptors here all came from a man aged 18 to 30 who received the YFV17D yellow fever vaccine.

This clonotype came up a few times. The CDR3 DNA reads TGTGCCACCAGTGCCGGGACAGGGCACTATGGCTACACCTTC. Protein product: CATSAGTGHYGYTF. The chain employs TRBV24-1 and TRBJ1-2, with 9 bases matching TRBD1. J was trimmed by 3 bases and V by 5 bases; bases with no gene match: 3. The CDR3 is made up of 14 amino acids. CDR1 KGHDR and CDR2 SFDVKD come from the germline V gene.

This chain joins TRBV6-6 and TRBJ2-1, with a tentative D call TRBD2 (6 bases). The V end lost 7 bases, the J end lost 7 bases, and 8 bases lay between the germline ends. In germline, CDR1 is MNHNY, CDR2 SVGAGI (reference sequence). This CDR3 is 11 amino acids long. CDR3 region: CASKSGNEQFF. The CDR3 DNA reads TGTGCCAGCAAAAGCGGGAATGAGCAGTTCTTC.

V and J are TRBV28 and TRBJ2-5, with no clear D. The CDR3 has 13 amino acids. Per germline, CDR1 MDHEN and CDR2 SYDVKM. V lost 8 bases and J 2 bases, leaving 12 bases between the germline ends. CDR3 region: CASGSHPQETQYF. CDR3 in DNA: TGTGCCAGCGGAAGCCACCCTCAAGAGACCCAGTACTTC.

The chain links TRBV11-2 to TRBJ2-1; 7 bases agree with TRBD1. The CDR3 consists of 14 residues. After removal of 6 bases from V and 8 bases from J, the junction contained 10 bases not matched to a gene. The germline gives CDR1 SGHAT, CDR2 FQNNGV. The CDR3 DNA is TGTGCCAGCAGGGGGACAGCCTCCGGCTATGAGCAGTTCTTC. This translates into CASRGTASGYEQFF.

This clonotype was recorded a few times. This chain connects TRBV24-1 to TRBJ2-3, with no clear D. Trimming pared 8 bases from V and 4 bases from J, leaving 12 bases between. Germline CDR1 KGHDR, CDR2 SFDVKD. The CDR3 contains 13 residues. The CDR3: CATTEDESDTQYF. As DNA, the CDR3 is TGTGCCACCACGGAAGACGAGTCAGATACGCAGTATTTT.

This clonotype has a handful of counts. The chain links TRBV6-2 or TRBV6-3 to TRBJ2-7; possible D gene TRBD2, 5 bases. V was cut by 4 bases and J by 5 bases, with 12 bases left in between. The CDR3 loop spans 13 amino acids. In germline, CDR1 is MNHEY, CDR2 SVGEGT. The CDR3 reads CASSFGVRDEQYV. CDR3 DNA: TGTGCCAGCAGTTTCGGGGTCCGGGACGAGCAGTACGTC.

In this sample, this clonotype turned up a few times. The chain couples TRBV7-9 to TRBJ1-4; D gene unclear. The V gene lost 5 bases and the J gene lost 0 bases, with 13 bases spanning the gap. CDR1 SEHNR and CDR2 FQNEAQ come from the germline V gene (reference sequence). This CDR3 contains 16 residues. The CDR3 reads CASSRKDSATNEKLFF. CDR3 DNA: TGTGCCAGCAGCCGAAAGGACTCCGCAACTAATGAAAAACTGTTTTTT.

This clonotype occurred a few times. The chain links TRBV7-2 to TRBJ1-2, with D unclear. The CDR3 runs 15 residues. V gave up 5 bases and J gave up 0 bases, with 13 bases separating them. Germline CDR1 and CDR2: SGHTA and FQGNSA. CDR3 protein: CASSQTGGANYGYTF. CDR3 bases: TGTGCCAGCAGCCAAACGGGTGGTGCTAACTATGGCTACACCTTC. The full variable domain, completed using reference TRBV7-2 and TRBJ1-2, is GAGVSQSPSNKVTEKGKDVELRCDPISGHTALYWYRQSLGQGLEFLIYFQGNSAPDKSGLPSDRFSAERTGGSVSTLTIQRTQQEDSAVYLCASSQTGGANYGYTFGSGTRLTVV.

The chain has TRBV5-4 and TRBJ2-5, with 8 bases identical to TRBD2. V gave up 0 bases and J gave up 5 bases; unmatched junction bases: 9. The CDR3 contains 16 residues. Germline CDR1 reads SGHNT; CDR2 reads YYREEE (reference sequence). CDR3 residues: CASSLATSGPVETQYF. CDR3 coding DNA: TGTGCCAGCAGCTTGGCTACTAGCGGACCGGTGGAGACCCAGTACTTC.

In its sample, this clonotype was seen a few times. This chain uses TRBV7-3 with TRBJ2-2; D remains ambiguous. This CDR3 region has 16 residues. In germline, CDR1 is SGHTA, CDR2 FQGTGA. The V end lost 2 bases, the J end lost 1 base, and 11 bases lay between the germline ends. CDR3 sequence reads: CASSLFAGMNTGELFF. CDR3 in DNA: TGTGCCAGCAGCTTATTCGCAGGAATGAACACCGGGGAGCTGTTTTTT. The whole variable domain, filled in from reference TRBV7-3 and TRBJ2-2, reads GAGVSQTPSNKVTEKGKYVELRCDPISGHTALYWYRQSLGQGPEFLIYFQGTGAADDSGLPNDRFFAVRPEGSVSTLKIQRTERGDSAVYLCASSLFAGMNTGELFFGEGSRLTVL.

This clonotype was seen more than once but under ten times. This chain joins TRBV7-3 and TRBJ2-3, with D perhaps matching TRBD2 (6 bases). Germline values: CDR1 SGHTA, CDR2 FQGTGA. The CDR3 sequence is 16 residues long. Trimming removed 5 bases at V and 2 bases at J, with 17 bases between. CDR3 nucleotides: TGTGCCAGCAGCAAGTTAGGGGACTCCATCACAGATACGCAGTATTTT. It encodes CASSKLGDSITDTQYF.

This clonotype was seen more than once but under ten times. The V call is TRBV5-4, the J call TRBJ2-3; D gene uncertain. The CDR3 length is 15 residues. Trimming shortened V by 4 bases and J by 1 base, and 13 bases separated the two germline ends. Per germline, CDR1 SGHNT and CDR2 YYREEE (reference sequence). The chain's CDR3 is CASSPLFAGTDTQYF. The CDR3, as DNA: TGTGCCAGCAGCCCACTCTTTGCGGGCACAGATACGCAGTATTTT.

The gene calls are TRBV6-1 and TRBJ1-4; possible D gene TRBD1, 5 bases. V was pared by 0 bases and J by 8 bases, with 13 bases between. Germline V lookup: CDR1 MNHNS, CDR2 SASEGT. CDR3 length: 15 amino acids. The CDR3, as DNA: TGTGCCAGCAGTGAAGCCGGGGGGAGAGGAGAAAAACTGTTTTTT. This encodes CASSEAGGRGEKLFF.

The rearrangement joins TRBV24-1 to TRBJ2-1, with 14 bases identical to TRBD2. The CDR3 length is 16 residues. Germline V gives CDR1 KGHDR, CDR2 SFDVKD. The ends lost 4 bases at V and 5 bases at J; junction bases unmatched: 3. The CDR3 reads CATSDGLAGGNNEQFF. The CDR3 DNA reads TGTGCCACCAGTGACGGACTAGCGGGGGGCAACAATGAGCAGTTCTTC.

This clonotype was recorded at least ten times. This chain joins TRBV9 and TRBJ2-1; D might be TRBD1 (5 bases). CDR3 size: 15 residues. V was pared by 0 bases and J by 1 base, with 8 bases between. Germline CDR1 reads SGDLS; CDR2 reads YYNGEE. This chain's CDR3 is CASSVADSSYNEQFF. The CDR3 DNA reads TGTGCCAGCAGCGTAGCTGACAGTTCCTACAATGAGCAGTTCTTC. The full variable domain, rest sourced from reference TRBV9 and TRBJ2-1, is DSGVTQTPKHLITATGQRVTLRCSPRSGDLSVYWYQQSLDQGLQFLIQYYNGEERAKGNILERFSAQQFPDLHSELNLSSLELGDSALYFCASSVADSSYNEQFFGPGTRLTVL.

Only a few counts were recorded for this clonotype. The chain employs TRBV15 and TRBJ2-5; maybe TRBD2 (6 bases). The CDR3 totals 14 residues. V was trimmed by 0 bases and J by 5 bases, leaving 10 bases between them. CDR1 is LNHNV, CDR2 YYDKDF, per germline (reference sequence). In nucleotides, the CDR3 is TGTGCCACCAGCAGAGATTACGGGGGTGAGACCCAGTACTTC. Its protein is CATSRDYGGETQYF.